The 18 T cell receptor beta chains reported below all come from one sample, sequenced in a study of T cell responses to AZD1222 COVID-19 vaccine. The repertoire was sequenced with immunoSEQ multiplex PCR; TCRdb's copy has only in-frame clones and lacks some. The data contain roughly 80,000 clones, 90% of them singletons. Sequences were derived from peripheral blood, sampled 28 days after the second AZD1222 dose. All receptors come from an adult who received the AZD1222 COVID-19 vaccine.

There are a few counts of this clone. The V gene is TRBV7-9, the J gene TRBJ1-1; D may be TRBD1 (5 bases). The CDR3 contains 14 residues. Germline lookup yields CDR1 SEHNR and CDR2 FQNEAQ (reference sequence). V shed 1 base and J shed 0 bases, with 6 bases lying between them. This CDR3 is CASSLGTMNTEAFF. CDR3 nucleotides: TGTGCCAGCAGCTTAGGGACAATGAACACTGAAGCTTTCTTT.

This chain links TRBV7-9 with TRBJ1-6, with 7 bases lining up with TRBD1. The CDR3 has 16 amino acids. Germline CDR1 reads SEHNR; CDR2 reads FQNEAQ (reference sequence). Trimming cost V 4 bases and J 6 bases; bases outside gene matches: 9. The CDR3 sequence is CASSWGGTVSNSPLHF. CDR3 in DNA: TGTGCCAGCAGCTGGGGAGGGACAGTGTCTAATTCACCCCTCCACTTT.

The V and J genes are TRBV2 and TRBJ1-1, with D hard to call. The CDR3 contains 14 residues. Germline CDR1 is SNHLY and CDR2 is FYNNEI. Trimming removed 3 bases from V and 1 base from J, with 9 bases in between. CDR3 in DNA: TGTGCCAGCAGTGATTGGGTACCGAACACTGAAGCTTTCTTT. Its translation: CASSDWVPNTEAFF. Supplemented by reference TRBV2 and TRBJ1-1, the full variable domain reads EPEVTQTPSHQVTQMGQEVILRCVPISNHLYFYWYRQILGQKVEFLVSFYNNEISEKSEIFDDQFSVERPDGSNFTLKIRSTKLEDSAMYFCASSDWVPNTEAFFGQGTRLTVV.

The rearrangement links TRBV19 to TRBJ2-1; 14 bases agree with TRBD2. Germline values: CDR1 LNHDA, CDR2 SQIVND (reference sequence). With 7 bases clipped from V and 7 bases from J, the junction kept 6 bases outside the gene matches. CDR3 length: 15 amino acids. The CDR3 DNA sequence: TGTGCCAGTATCCCGACTAGCGGGGGGGCTAATGAGCAGTTCTTC. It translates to CASIPTSGGANEQFF.

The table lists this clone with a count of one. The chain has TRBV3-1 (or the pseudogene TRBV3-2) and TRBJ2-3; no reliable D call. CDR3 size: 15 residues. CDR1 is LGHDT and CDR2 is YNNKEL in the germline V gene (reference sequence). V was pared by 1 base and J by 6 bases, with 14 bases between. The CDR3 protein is CASSQAAELSDTQYF. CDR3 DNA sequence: TGTGCCAGCAGCCAAGCTGCAGAGTTATCCGATACGCAGTATTTT.

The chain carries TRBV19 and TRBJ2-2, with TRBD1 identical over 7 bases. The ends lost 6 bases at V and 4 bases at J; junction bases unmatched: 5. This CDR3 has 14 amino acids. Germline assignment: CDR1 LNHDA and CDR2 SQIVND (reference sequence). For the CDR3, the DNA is TGTGCCAGTAGAAGACAGGGCGCCACCGGGGAGCTGTTTTTT. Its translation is CASRRQGATGELFF.

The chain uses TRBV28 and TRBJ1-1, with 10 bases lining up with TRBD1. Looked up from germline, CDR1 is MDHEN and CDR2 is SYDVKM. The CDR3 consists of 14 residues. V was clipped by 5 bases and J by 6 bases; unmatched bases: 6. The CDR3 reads CASSTPGQGAEAFF. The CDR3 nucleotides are TGTGCCAGCAGTACTCCCGGACAGGGGGCTGAAGCTTTCTTT.

Here the CDR3 reads CSAGQGGTEAFF. CDR3 in DNA: TGCAGCGCCGGACAGGGCGGCACTGAAGCTTTCTTT. The chain joins TRBV29-1 to TRBJ1-1, with TRBD1 identical over 8 bases. This CDR3 has 12 residues. The J segment lost 4 bases and the V segment lost 7 bases, leaving 5 bases of the junction unmatched. Germline CDR1 SQVTM, CDR2 ANQGSEA.

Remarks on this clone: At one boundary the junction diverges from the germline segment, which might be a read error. The CDR3 coding sequence is TGTGCTAGCAGCCCCGCCGGGGGGGCCGAAAAACTGTTTTTT. Translation gives CASSPAGGAEKLFF. The V call is TRBV7-7, the J call TRBJ1-4; D is perhaps TRBD1 (6 bases). The CDR3 runs to 14 residues. The V gene's germline CDR1 is SSHAT and CDR2 FNYEAQ (reference sequence).

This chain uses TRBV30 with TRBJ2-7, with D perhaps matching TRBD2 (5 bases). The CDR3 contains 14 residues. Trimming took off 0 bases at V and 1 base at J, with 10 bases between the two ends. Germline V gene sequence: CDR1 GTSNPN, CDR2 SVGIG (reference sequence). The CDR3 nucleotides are TGTGCCTGGAGTGTAGCCCCGGGGTCCTACGAGCAGTACTTC. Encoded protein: CAWSVAPGSYEQYF.

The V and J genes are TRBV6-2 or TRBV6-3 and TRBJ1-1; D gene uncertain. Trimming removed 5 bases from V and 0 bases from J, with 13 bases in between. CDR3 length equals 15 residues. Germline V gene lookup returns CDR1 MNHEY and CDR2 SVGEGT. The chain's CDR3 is CASSPLAVMNTEAFF. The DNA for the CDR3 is TGTGCCAGCAGTCCACTAGCTGTGATGAACACTGAAGCTTTCTTT.

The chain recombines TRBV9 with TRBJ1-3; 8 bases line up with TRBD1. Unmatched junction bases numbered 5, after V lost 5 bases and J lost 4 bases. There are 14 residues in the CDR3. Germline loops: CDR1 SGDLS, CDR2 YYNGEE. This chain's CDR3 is CASSTTGGGNTIYF. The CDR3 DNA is TGTGCCAGCAGTACAACAGGGGGAGGAAACACCATATATTTT.

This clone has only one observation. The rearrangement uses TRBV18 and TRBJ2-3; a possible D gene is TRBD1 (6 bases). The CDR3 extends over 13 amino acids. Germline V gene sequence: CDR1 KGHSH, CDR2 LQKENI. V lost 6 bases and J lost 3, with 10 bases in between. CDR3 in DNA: TGTGCCAGCTCCGGGACACAGACAGATACGCAGTATTTT. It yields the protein CASSGTQTDTQYF.

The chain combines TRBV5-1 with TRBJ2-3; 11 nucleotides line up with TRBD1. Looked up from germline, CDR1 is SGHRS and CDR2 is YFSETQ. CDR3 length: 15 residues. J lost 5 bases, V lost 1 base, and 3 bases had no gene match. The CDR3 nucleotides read TGCGCCAGCAGCTTGTCGGGACAGGGGGGAGATACGCAGTATTTT. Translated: CASSLSGQGGDTQYF.

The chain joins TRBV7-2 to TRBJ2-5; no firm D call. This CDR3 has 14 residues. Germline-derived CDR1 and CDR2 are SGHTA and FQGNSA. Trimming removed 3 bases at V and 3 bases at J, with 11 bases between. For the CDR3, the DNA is TGTGCCAGCAGCTTTCGACGGACGGAAGAGACCCAGTACTTC. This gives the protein CASSFRRTEETQYF.

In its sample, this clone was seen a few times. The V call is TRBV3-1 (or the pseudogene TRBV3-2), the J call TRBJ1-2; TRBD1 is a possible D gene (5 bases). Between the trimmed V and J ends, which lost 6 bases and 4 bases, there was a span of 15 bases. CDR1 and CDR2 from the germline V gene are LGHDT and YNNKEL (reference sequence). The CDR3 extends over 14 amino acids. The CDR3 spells CASRRTGTAYGYTF. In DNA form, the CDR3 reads TGTGCCAGCAGGCGGACCGGGACGGCCTATGGCTACACCTTC.

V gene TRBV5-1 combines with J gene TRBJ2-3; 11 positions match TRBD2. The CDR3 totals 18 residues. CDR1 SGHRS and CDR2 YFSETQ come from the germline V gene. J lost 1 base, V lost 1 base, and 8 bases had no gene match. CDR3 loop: CASSLRGLAALGTDTQYF. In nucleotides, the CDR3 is TGCGCCAGCAGCTTGAGGGGACTAGCGGCCCTAGGCACAGATACGCAGTATTTT.

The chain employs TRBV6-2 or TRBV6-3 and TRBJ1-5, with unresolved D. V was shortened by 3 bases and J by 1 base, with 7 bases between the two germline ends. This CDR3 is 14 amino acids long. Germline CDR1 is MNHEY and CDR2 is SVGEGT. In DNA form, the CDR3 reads TGTGCCAGCAGTTATCCCCAGAGCAATCAGCCCCAGCATTTT. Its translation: CASSYPQSNQPQHF.